This T cell receptor beta chain was sequenced during a study of cytomegalovirus exposure and HLA in healthy donors. In germline, CDR1 is KGHSH, CDR2 LQKENI. The CDR3 spans 13 residues. V lost 6 bases and J lost 7; bases outside the gene matches: 6. This clone was counted once. Samples came from healthy bone marrow donors. It was with 60 Vbeta and 13 Jbeta primers that the PCR ran. Assay used: immunoSEQ multiplex PCR; TCRdb lists only in-frame clones, some missing. Here the sample spans about 140,000 clones, 70% to 80% being singletons. The sequencing sample was made of PBMCs. The chain carries TRBV18 and TRBJ1-1; 9 bases match TRBD1. The clonotype originates from a female donor in good health and CMV-seronegative. This CDR3 is CASSLDRGVEAFF. CDR3 nucleotides: TGTGCCAGCTCCCTGGACAGGGGAGTTGAAGCTTTCTTT.